These 10 T cell receptor beta chains were sequenced from one sample in a study of human T cells and chemical hapten exposure (dated by TCRdb to the early 2020s). In light of the paper, this sample's time point label describes: pre-sensitization, week 0. The treatment or condition label here, explained by the study, means: therapeutic diphenylcyclopropenone sensitization with weekly scalp DPC. The library came from RACE. Sequencer: NextSeq 500. TCRdb reanalyzed the raw reads on its own, using fastp at Q25 for trimming and MiXCR for clone calling, and kept in-frame beta chains. Each entry is one CDR3 protein sequence, shown with its most common DNA and genes. Present in this sample are a few hundred thousand distinct CDR3 sequences, about 9.4% of which were seen just once. 2.3% of the sample goes to the ten largest clones. This material consisted of whole blood, taken in connection with sensitization to the hapten diphenylcyclopropenone (DPC). The source is a woman aged 40 to 50 with alopecia areata. Some clones in this sample may be carry-over from other donors' samples.

This clonotype has a count of ten or more. The chain recombines TRBV28 with TRBJ1-1; no clear D gene. Germline V gene lookup returns CDR1 MDHEN and CDR2 SYDVKM. This CDR3 is 15 amino acids long. The germline V and J ends were trimmed by 8 bases and 1 base, with 17 bases remaining between them. The chain's CDR3 is CASHPLGRENTEAFF. The CDR3 DNA reads as TGTGCCAGCCACCCACTTGGGCGGGAGAACACTGAAGCTTTCTTT.

The J gene is TRBJ1-6, the V gene TRBV18; D might be TRBD1 (5 bases). Germline V gene sequence: CDR1 KGHSH, CDR2 LQKENI. The CDR3 loop spans 13 amino acids. V was cut by 3 bases and J by 6 bases, with 6 bases left in between. CDR3 amino acids: CASSPTANSPLHF. CDR3 sequence (DNA): TGTGCCAGCTCACCGACAGCTAATTCACCCCTCCACTTT.

This clonotype was counted only a few times. This sequence joins TRBV4-3 and TRBJ1-1; D gene ambiguous. Trimming pared 4 bases from V and 6 bases from J, leaving 21 bases between. Germline lookup yields CDR1 LGHNA and CDR2 YSLEER. CDR3 length: 16 residues. The CDR3 protein is CASSPEPYGSIPEAFF. In DNA, the CDR3 is TGCGCCAGCAGCCCCGAGCCGTACGGATCCATACCTGAAGCTTTCTTT.

A few counts support this clonotype. The chain employs TRBV6-1 and TRBJ1-2; no firm D call. With 1 base removed from V and 4 bases from J, the gap between germline ends came to 13 bases. Germline V gives CDR1 MNHNS, CDR2 SASEGT. CDR3 length: 15 amino acids. This CDR3 is CASSEGAAIGYGYTF. CDR3 nucleotide sequence: TGTGCCAGCAGTGAAGGGGCGGCGATTGGCTATGGCTACACCTTC.

This clonotype was picked up many times. The chain joins TRBV20-1 to TRBJ1-4, with a weak D call TRBD1 (6 bases). Germline V gives CDR1 DFQATT, CDR2 SNEGSKA (reference sequence). Between the trimmed V and J ends, which lost 0 bases and 11 bases, there was a span of 13 bases. The CDR3 has 13 residues. This chain's CDR3 is CSAREGGRPKLFF. CDR3 coding DNA: TGCAGTGCTAGAGAGGGGGGGCGGCCTAAACTGTTTTTT.

The chain has TRBV7-9 and TRBJ1-4; unclear D gene. The V end lost 3 bases, the J end lost 5 bases, and 7 bases lay between the germline ends. The CDR3 is 13 amino acids. The germline V gene has CDR1 SEHNR and CDR2 FQNEAQ (reference sequence). The CDR3 loop reads CASSFTQNEKLFF. The CDR3 region has the DNA TGTGCCAGCAGCTTTACCCAAAATGAAAAACTGTTTTTT.

The chain carries TRBV6-5 and TRBJ2-3; 9 positions match TRBD2. Trimming took 7 bases from V and 1 from J; bases not matched to a gene: 6. This CDR3 is 15 amino acids long. Germline CDR1 reads MNHEY; CDR2 reads SVGAGI. The CDR3 sequence is CASINLAGGTDTQYF. The CDR3 nucleotides are TGTGCCAGCATTAACTTAGCGGGAGGCACAGATACGCAGTATTTT.

The J gene is TRBJ2-7, the V gene TRBV7-9, with D perhaps TRBD2 (5 bases). V dropped 5 bases and J dropped 1 base, with 12 bases sitting between them. The CDR3 is 14 residues long. Germline-derived CDR1 and CDR2 are SEHNR and FQNEAQ (reference sequence). The CDR3 nucleotides are TGTGCCAGCAGCCCTCGGACGGGATCCTACGAGCAGTACTTC. Translated: CASSPRTGSYEQYF.

The sample holds a few counts of this clonotype. V gene TRBV13 combines with J gene TRBJ2-1; TRBD1 matches at 8 bases. V dropped 3 bases and J dropped 5; count of bases not matched to a gene: 9. This CDR3 comprises 16 residues. Germline V lookup: CDR1 PRHDT, CDR2 FYEKMQ (reference sequence). CDR3: CASSLAGQGLNNEQFF. DNA of the CDR3: TGTGCCAGCAGCTTGGCAGGACAGGGTCTCAACAATGAGCAGTTCTTC.

The chain employs TRBV4-2 and TRBJ2-1, with D possibly being TRBD2 (7 bases). Looked up from germline, CDR1 is LGHNA and CDR2 is YNFKEQ. This CDR3 is built from 17 residues. V was cut by 3 bases and J by 8 bases, with 23 bases left in between. The CDR3 protein is CASSQTAGAAGEDEQFF. CDR3 DNA: TGTGCCAGCAGCCAGACGGCAGGGGCGGCGGGAGAGGATGAGCAGTTCTTC.